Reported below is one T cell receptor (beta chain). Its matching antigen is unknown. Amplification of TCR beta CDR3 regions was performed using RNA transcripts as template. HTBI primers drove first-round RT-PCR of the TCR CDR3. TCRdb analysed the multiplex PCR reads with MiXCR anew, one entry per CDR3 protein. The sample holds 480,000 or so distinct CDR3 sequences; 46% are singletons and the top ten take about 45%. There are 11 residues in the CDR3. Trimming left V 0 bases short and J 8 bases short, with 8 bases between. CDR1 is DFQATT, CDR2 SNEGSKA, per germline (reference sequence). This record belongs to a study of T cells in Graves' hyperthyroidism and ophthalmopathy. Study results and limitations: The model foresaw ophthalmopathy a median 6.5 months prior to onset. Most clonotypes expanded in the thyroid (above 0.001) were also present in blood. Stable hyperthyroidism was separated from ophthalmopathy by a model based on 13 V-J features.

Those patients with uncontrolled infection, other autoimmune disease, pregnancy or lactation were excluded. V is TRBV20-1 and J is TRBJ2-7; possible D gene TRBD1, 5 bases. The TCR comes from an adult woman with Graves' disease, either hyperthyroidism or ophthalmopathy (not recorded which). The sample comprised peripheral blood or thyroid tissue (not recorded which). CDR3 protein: CSARDRAQQYF. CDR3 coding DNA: TGCAGTGCTAGAGACAGGGCACAGCAGTACTTC.